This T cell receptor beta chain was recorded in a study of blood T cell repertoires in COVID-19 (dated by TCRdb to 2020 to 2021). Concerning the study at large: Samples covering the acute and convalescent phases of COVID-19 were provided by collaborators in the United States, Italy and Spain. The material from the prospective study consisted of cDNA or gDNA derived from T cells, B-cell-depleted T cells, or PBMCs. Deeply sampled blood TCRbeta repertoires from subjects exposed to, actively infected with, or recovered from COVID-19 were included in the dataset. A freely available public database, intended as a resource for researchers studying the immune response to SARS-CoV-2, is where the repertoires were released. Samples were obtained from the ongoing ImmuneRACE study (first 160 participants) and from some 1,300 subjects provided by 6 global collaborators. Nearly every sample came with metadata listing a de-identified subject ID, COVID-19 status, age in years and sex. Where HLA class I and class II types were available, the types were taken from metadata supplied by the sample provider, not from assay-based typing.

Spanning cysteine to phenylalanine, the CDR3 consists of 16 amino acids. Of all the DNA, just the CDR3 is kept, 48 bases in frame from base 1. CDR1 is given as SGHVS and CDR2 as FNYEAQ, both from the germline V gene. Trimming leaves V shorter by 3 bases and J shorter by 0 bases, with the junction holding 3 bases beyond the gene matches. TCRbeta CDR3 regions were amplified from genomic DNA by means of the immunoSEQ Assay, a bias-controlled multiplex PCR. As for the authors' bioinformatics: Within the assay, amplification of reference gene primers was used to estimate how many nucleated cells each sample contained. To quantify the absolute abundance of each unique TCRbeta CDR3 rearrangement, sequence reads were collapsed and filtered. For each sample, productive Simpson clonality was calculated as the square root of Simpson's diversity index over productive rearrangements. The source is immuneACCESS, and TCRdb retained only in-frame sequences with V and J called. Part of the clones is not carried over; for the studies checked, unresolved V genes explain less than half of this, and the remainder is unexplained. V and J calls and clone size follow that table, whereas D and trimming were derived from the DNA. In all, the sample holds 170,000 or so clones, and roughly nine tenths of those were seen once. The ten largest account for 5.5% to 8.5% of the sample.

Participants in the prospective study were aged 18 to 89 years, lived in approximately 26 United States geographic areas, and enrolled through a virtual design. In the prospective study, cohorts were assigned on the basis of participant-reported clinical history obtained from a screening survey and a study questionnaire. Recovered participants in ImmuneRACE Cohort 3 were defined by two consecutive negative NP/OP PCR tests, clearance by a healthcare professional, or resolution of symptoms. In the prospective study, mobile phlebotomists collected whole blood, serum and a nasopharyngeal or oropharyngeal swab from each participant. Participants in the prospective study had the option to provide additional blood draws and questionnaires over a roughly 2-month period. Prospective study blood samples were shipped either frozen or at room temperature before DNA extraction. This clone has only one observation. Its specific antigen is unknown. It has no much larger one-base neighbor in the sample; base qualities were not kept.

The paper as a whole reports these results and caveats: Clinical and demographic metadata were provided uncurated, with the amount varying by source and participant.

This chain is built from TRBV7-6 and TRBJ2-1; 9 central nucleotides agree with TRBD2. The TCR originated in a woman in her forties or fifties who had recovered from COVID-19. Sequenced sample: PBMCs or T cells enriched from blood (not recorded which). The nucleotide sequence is TGTGCCAGCAGCTTCGAGACTAGCGGCTCCTACAATGAGCAGTTCTTC. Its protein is CASSFETSGSYNEQFF.